This section outlines one TCR beta chain sequence together with its context. One end of the junction fails to match germline, which may point to a read error. The sample belongs to a study of T cells in Graves' hyperthyroidism and ophthalmopathy. Turning to the study itself: Prior to any treatment, at the point of initial diagnosis, peripheral blood was collected.

CDR3 size: 15 residues. Germline loops: CDR1 DFQATT, CDR2 SNEGSKA (reference sequence). TCR beta CDR3 regions were amplified from RNA transcripts. First-round RT-PCR of the TCR CDR3 relied on the HTBI primer set. MiXCR, applied by TCRdb to the multiplex PCR reads, yields one record per CDR3 protein. The sample lists hundreds of thousands of distinct CDR3 sequences, roughly 15% seen once, with roughly a fifth in the top ten. Criteria for exclusion of patients were uncontrolled infection, other autoimmune disease, pregnancy or lactation. The source of the PBMCs was less than 12 ml of fresh peripheral blood.

The source of this sequence is a woman in her sixties or seventies with Graves' ophthalmopathy. The chain carries TRBV20-1 and TRBJ2-7, with TRBD2 matching 13 bases. The sequenced sample was blood. CDR3 amino acids: CSAIRGTSGTGERYF. As DNA, the CDR3 is TGCAGTGCAATCAGGGGGACTAGCGGGACTGGGGAGCGGTACTTC.